Presented here are 21 T cell receptor beta chains from one specimen sequenced in a study of blood T cell repertoires in COVID-19. Assay used: immunoSEQ multiplex PCR; TCRdb lists only in-frame clones, some missing. Of tens of thousands of clones listed, just over 85% are singletons. Sequenced: peripheral blood. The receptor set was obtained from a woman older than 75 with acute or convalescent COVID-19.

The chain combines TRBV19 with TRBJ1-5, with TRBD1 as a possible D gene (5 bases). The CDR3 loop spans 17 amino acids. Germline assignment: CDR1 LNHDA and CDR2 SQIVND (reference sequence). Trimming shortened V by 0 bases and J by 7 bases, and 19 bases separated the two germline ends. The chain's CDR3 is CASSIDRQYKSEQPQHF. The CDR3 DNA is TGTGCCAGTAGTATAGATCGACAGTATAAGTCGGAACAGCCCCAGCATTTT.

The rearrangement joins TRBV10-3 to TRBJ2-4; no clear D. V was trimmed by 4 bases and J by 6 bases, leaving 7 bases between them. Germline CDR1 reads ENHRY; CDR2 reads SYGVKD. The CDR3 covers 12 residues. The CDR3 coding sequence is TGTGCCATCAGTGTGCAGCGAAACATTCAGTACTTC. It yields the protein CAISVQRNIQYF.

The genes are TRBV3-1 (or the pseudogene TRBV3-2) and TRBJ2-2; 8 bases align to TRBD2. The trim removed 0 bases at V and 6 bases at J, leaving 6 bases unmatched. Germline V gives CDR1 LGHDT, CDR2 YNNKEL (reference sequence). The CDR3 has 16 amino acids. The chain's CDR3 is CASSQDRLAWPGELFF. The CDR3 DNA is TGTGCCAGCAGCCAAGACCGACTAGCGTGGCCCGGGGAGCTGTTTTTT.

The rearrangement links TRBV19 to TRBJ2-1; possible D gene TRBD2, 5 bases. V dropped 3 bases and J dropped 6 bases, with 9 bases sitting between them. CDR1 is LNHDA, CDR2 SQIVND, per germline (reference sequence). There are 13 residues in the CDR3. The CDR3 is CASSMLLVNEQFF. DNA for the CDR3: TGTGCCAGTAGTATGTTACTAGTCAATGAGCAGTTCTTC.

This clone was observed once. This chain connects TRBV7-2 to TRBJ2-4; a possible D gene is TRBD2 (5 bases). There are 18 residues in the CDR3. V lost 2 bases to trimming and J lost 0 bases, with 17 bases between them. Per the germline V gene, CDR1 is SGHTA and CDR2 is FQGNSA. CDR3 in DNA: TGTGCCAGCAGCTTAAGGGTTGGGGTCGGACTAGCCAAAAACATTCAGTACTTC. Translated: CASSLRVGVGLAKNIQYF.

The V call is TRBV30, the J call TRBJ2-2; D might be TRBD2 (7 bases). The V gene lost 7 bases and the J gene lost 2 bases, with 11 bases spanning the gap. Germline lookup yields CDR1 GTSNPN and CDR2 SVGIG (reference sequence). The CDR3 sequence is 13 residues long. CDR3 protein: CASSGGNTGELFF. CDR3 DNA sequence: TGTGCCTCCTCGGGGGGCAACACCGGGGAGCTGTTTTTT. Complete variable domain (other parts from reference TRBV30 and TRBJ2-2): SQTIHQWPATLVQPVGSPLSLECTVEGTSNPNLYWYRQAAGRGLQLLFYSVGIGQISSEVPQNLSASRPQDRQFILSSKKLLLSDSGFYLCASSGGNTGELFFGEGSRLTVL.

This chain links TRBV11-1 with TRBJ1-6; D gene ambiguous. CDR3 size: 14 residues. V lost 5 bases to trimming and J lost 6 bases, with 11 bases between them. Per germline, CDR1 SGHAT and CDR2 FQDESV (reference sequence). This CDR3 reads CASSGRTTNSPLHF. The CDR3 DNA sequence: TGTGCCAGCAGCGGCCGGACTACTAATTCACCCCTCCACTTT.

This clone was detected only once. This chain joins TRBV12-3 or TRBV12-4 and TRBJ1-3, with D uncertain. V was cut by 3 bases and J by 10 bases, with 10 bases left in between. This CDR3 comprises 12 residues. CDR3 DNA sequence: TGTGCCAGCAGTTTTGTCGAGGAGACCATATATTTT. It codes for CASSFVEETIYF.

The chain recombines TRBV7-2 with TRBJ1-6; D gene ambiguous. Germline V gene data show CDR1 as SGHTA and CDR2 as FQGNSA. Trimming cost V 1 base and J 6 bases, with 16 bases left between them. The CDR3 is 17 residues long. In DNA form, the CDR3 reads TGTGCCAGCAGCTTAGGGTGGCAGAGGAATTTTAATTCACCCCTCCACTTT. Its translation: CASSLGWQRNFNSPLHF.

This clone is a singleton in its sample. V and J are TRBV4-1 and TRBJ1-4, with D perhaps TRBD1 (5 bases). Germline V gene lookup returns CDR1 MGHRA and CDR2 YSYEKL. There are 15 residues in the CDR3. Trimming shortened V by 1 base and J by 8 bases, and 14 bases separated the two germline ends. The CDR3 nucleotides are TGCGCCAGCAGCCAAGGAAGGGGTGGTTGGGAAAAACTGTTTTTT. Protein sequence: CASSQGRGGWEKLFF.

The chain has TRBV7-8 and TRBJ2-7; a weak D match, TRBD2 (6 bases). Trimming pared 1 base from V and 3 bases from J, leaving 19 bases between. This CDR3 spans 17 amino acids. CDR1 is SGHVS and CDR2 is FQNEAQ in the germline V gene. The chain's CDR3 is CASSLGLPGSNGYEQYF. In DNA form, the CDR3 reads TGTGCCAGCAGCTTAGGCCTACCCGGGAGTAACGGCTACGAGCAGTACTTC.

This clone was observed a few times. The rearrangement links TRBV5-1 to TRBJ2-1; TRBD2 aligns across 10 bases. Trimming took 4 bases from V and 7 from J; bases not matched to a gene: 5. In germline, CDR1 is SGHRS, CDR2 YFSETQ. This CDR3 has 14 residues. CDR3 protein: CASSLLTSGNEQFF. The CDR3 DNA sequence: TGCGCCAGCAGCCTACTGACTAGCGGGAATGAGCAGTTCTTC.

The rearrangement joins TRBV18 to TRBJ1-2; 8 nucleotides line up with TRBD1. With V trimmed by 2 bases and J by 4 bases, 6 bases remained unmatched. Germline V gene sequence: CDR1 KGHSH, CDR2 LQKENI. The CDR3 has 15 amino acids. CDR3 in amino acids: CASSPDRTGSYGYTF. In DNA, the CDR3 is TGTGCCAGCTCACCAGACCGGACAGGGTCCTATGGCTACACCTTC. Full variable domain (outside the CDR3, taken from reference TRBV18 and TRBJ1-2): NAGVMQNPRHLVRRRGQEARLRCSPMKGHSHVYWYRQLPEEGLKFMVYLQKENIIDESGMPKERFSAEFPKEGPSILRIQQVVRGDSAAYFCASSPDRTGSYGYTFGSGTRLTVV.

This sequence joins TRBV18 and TRBJ2-1; 11 bases are shared with TRBD2. The CDR3 runs 14 residues. Germline CDR1 reads KGHSH; CDR2 reads LQKENI. After removal of 5 bases from V and 4 bases from J, the junction contained 1 base not matched to a gene. The CDR3 region is CASSTSGGYNEQFF. CDR3 DNA: TGTGCCAGCTCAACTAGCGGGGGATACAATGAGCAGTTCTTC. The whole variable domain, remainder taken from reference TRBV18 and TRBJ2-1, is NAGVMQNPRHLVRRRGQEARLRCSPMKGHSHVYWYRQLPEEGLKFMVYLQKENIIDESGMPKERFSAEFPKEGPSILRIQQVVRGDSAAYFCASSTSGGYNEQFFGPGTRLTVL.

The chain joins TRBV27 to TRBJ1-6, with 7 bases identical to TRBD1. V trimming: 2 bases; J trimming: 4 bases; junction bases outside the gene matches: 5. CDR1 and CDR2 from the germline V gene are MNHEY and SMNVEV (reference sequence). The CDR3 runs to 16 residues. In nucleotides, the CDR3 is TGTGCCAGCAGTTTAAAAACAGGGGTTTATAATTCACCCCTCCACTTT. Its protein product is CASSLKTGVYNSPLHF.

J is TRBJ2-1 and V is TRBV5-8; 11 positions agree with TRBD2. The CDR3 runs 17 residues. The germline V gene encodes CDR1 SGHTS and CDR2 YDEGEE. With 1 base clipped from V and 6 bases from J, the junction kept 9 bases outside the gene matches. The CDR3 sequence is CASSLSGPGLAVNEQFF. The CDR3 DNA is TGTGCCAGCAGCTTGTCTGGTCCGGGACTAGCGGTCAATGAGCAGTTCTTC.

This chain uses TRBV29-1 with TRBJ2-6; unclear D gene. Germline CDR1 SQVTM, CDR2 ANQGSEA. This CDR3 is 13 amino acids long. Trimming took off 6 bases at V and 3 bases at J, with 9 bases between the two ends. CDR3 amino acids: CSVRPLGANVLTF. The CDR3 DNA reads TGCAGCGTGAGGCCCCTTGGGGCCAACGTCCTGACTTTC.

The V call is TRBV5-5, the J call TRBJ2-7, with a weak D call TRBD1 (5 bases). The CDR3 has 15 amino acids. V was shortened by 5 bases and J by 0 bases, with 15 bases between the two germline ends. Germline-derived CDR1 and CDR2 are SGHKS and YYEKEE (reference sequence). CDR3 sequence (DNA): TGTGCCAGCAGTTTTTCCCAGGGATCCTCCTACGAGCAGTACTTC. Its translation is CASSFSQGSSYEQYF.

V gene TRBV30 combines with J gene TRBJ2-1; 7 bases are a match to TRBD1. J lost 6 bases, V lost 7 bases, and 6 bases had no gene match. The CDR3 spans 12 residues. In germline, CDR1 is GTSNPN, CDR2 SVGIG (reference sequence). CDR3 sequence: CAFAQGINEQFF. DNA of the CDR3: TGTGCCTTTGCACAGGGGATCAATGAGCAGTTCTTC.

The chain combines TRBV18 with TRBJ1-2, with D uncertain. The germline CDR1 and CDR2 sequences are KGHSH and LQKENI. Trimming left V 5 bases short and J 4 bases short, with 8 bases between. The CDR3 covers 12 residues. CDR3 sequence reads: CASSAVLYGYTF. DNA of the CDR3: TGTGCCAGCTCAGCGGTTCTCTATGGCTACACCTTC.

The chain couples TRBV27 to TRBJ2-1, with D possibly being TRBD1 (5 bases). CDR1 and CDR2 from the germline V gene are MNHEY and SMNVEV (reference sequence). Between the trimmed V and J ends, which lost 5 bases and 0 bases, there was a span of 14 bases. The CDR3 sequence is 16 residues long. The CDR3 here is CASSHQGLSSYNEQFF. The CDR3 DNA sequence: TGTGCCAGCAGTCACCAGGGTCTCAGCTCCTACAATGAGCAGTTCTTC.